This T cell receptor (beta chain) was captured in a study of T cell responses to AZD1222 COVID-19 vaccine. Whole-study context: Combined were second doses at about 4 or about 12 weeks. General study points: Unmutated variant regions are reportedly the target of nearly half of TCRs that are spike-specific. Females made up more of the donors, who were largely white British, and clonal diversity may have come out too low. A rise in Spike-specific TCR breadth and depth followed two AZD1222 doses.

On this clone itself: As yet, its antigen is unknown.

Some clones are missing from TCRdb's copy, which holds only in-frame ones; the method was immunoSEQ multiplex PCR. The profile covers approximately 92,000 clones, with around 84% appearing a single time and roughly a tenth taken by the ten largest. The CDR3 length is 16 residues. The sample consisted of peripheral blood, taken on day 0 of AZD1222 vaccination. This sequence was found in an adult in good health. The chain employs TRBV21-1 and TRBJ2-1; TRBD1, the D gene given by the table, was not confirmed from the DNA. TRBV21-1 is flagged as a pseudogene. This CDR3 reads CASSKDGAGTYNEQFF. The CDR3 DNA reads TGTGCCAGCAGCAAAGATGGGGCAGGGACCTACAATGAGCAGTTCTTC.